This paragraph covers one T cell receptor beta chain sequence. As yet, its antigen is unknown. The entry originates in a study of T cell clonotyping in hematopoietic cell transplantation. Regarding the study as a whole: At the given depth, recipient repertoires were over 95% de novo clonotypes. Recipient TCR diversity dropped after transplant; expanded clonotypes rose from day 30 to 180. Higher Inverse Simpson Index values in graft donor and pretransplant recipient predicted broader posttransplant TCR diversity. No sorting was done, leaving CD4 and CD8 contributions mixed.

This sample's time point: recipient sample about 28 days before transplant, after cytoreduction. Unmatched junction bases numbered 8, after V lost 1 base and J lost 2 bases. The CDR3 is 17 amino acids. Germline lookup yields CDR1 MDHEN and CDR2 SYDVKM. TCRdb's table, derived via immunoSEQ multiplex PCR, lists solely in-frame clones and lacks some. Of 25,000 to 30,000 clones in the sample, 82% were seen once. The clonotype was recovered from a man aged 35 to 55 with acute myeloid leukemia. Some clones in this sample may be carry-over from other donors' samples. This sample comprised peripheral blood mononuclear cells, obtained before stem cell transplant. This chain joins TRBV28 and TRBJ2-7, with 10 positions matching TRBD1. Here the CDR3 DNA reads TGTGCCAGCAGTTTATCCGGGACAGGGGAAGGAACCTACGAGCAGTACTTC. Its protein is CASSLSGTGEGTYEQYF. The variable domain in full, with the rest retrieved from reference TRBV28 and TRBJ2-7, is DVKVTQSSRYLVKRTGEKVFLECVQDMDHENMFWYRQDPGLGLRLIYFSYDVKMKEKGDIPEGYSVSREKKERFSLILESASTNQTSMYLCASSLSGTGEGTYEQYFGPGTRLTVT.